This is a list of T cell receptor beta chains from one sample in a study of sequential checkpoint blockade in melanoma. TCRdb's copy holds only in-frame clones and misses some; the assay was immunoSEQ multiplex PCR. The sample carries 750 to 1,000 clones, 15% to 20% recorded once. Material: tumor tissue (inferred from file names), obtained from a patient given nivolumab and ipilimumab in sequence. The receptors were gathered from a human donor with melanoma. Both conserved end residues are part of each CDR3. The D gene is left open where the match is weak. Only some rows state a clone size, as once, few, many or a class for expanded clones.

j_gene,v_gene,abundance,d_gene,CDR3aa,CDR3nt
TRBJ2-3,TRBV19,-,-,CASRGSSTSTDTQYF,TGTGCCAGTAGGGGCTCTTCGACTAGCACAGATACGCAGTATTTT
TRBJ2-5,TRBV9,-,-,CASSASGLSGETQYF,TGTGCCAGCAGCGCCAGCGGACTGTCAGGGGAGACCCAGTACTTC
TRBJ2-1,TRBV6-8,few,TRBD2,CASRRAGDYNEQFF,TGTGCCAGCCGGCGAGCGGGGGATTACAATGAGCAGTTCTTC
TRBJ2-3,TRBV18,-,-,CASSPGPDTQYF,TGTGCCAGCTCACCGGGTCCAGATACGCAGTATTTT
TRBJ1-5,TRBV11-3,medium-sized,TRBD1,CASSLKTGAPQPQHF,TGTGCCAGCAGCTTAAAGACAGGGGCTCCTCAGCCCCAGCATTTT
TRBJ2-1,TRBV11-3,few,-,CASSPGVRQTNNEQFF,TGTGCCAGCAGCCCGGGGGTGCGACAGACAAACAATGAGCAGTTCTTC
TRBJ1-5,TRBV6-8,few,TRBD1,CASSHRDRSNQPQHF,TGTGCCAGCAGCCACCGGGACAGAAGCAATCAGCCCCAGCATTTT
TRBJ2-1,TRBV9,few,TRBD2,CASSLPGLGSLGGQFF,TGTGCCAGCAGTCTTCCGGGACTAGGGAGCCTTGGGGGGCAGTTCTTC
TRBJ1-2,TRBV9,few,TRBD1,CASSVSDRVEYGYTF,TGTGCCAGCAGCGTATCGGACAGGGTTGAGTATGGCTACACCTTC
TRBJ1-3,TRBV15,-,-,CATSPRRTGNTIYF,TGTGCCACCAGCCCCCGCAGGACTGGAAACACCATATATTTT
TRBJ2-7,TRBV29-1,-,TRBD1,CSVARDRDYEQYF,TGCAGCGTTGCCCGGGACAGGGATTACGAGCAGTACTTC
TRBJ1-6,TRBV11-3,medium-sized,TRBD1,CASSRDRNNSPLHF,TGTGCCAGCAGCCGGGACAGAAATAATTCACCCCTCCACTTT
TRBJ2-2,TRBV12-5,-,-,CASGPGRQTGELFF,TGTGCTAGTGGTCCCGGGCGACAGACCGGGGAGCTGTTTTTT
TRBJ1-1,TRBV6-8,-,-,CASSYYLKNTEAFF,TGTGCCAGCAGTTACTATCTGAAGAACACTGAAGCTTTCTTT
TRBJ1-4,TRBV11-3,medium-sized,-,CASRIGTLNGEKLFF,TGTGCCAGCAGGATCGGGACACTAAATGGGGAAAAACTGTTTTTT
TRBJ1-2,TRBV28,large,-,CASSFPGGRNGYTF,TGTGCCAGCAGTTTCCCGGGGGGTAGAAATGGCTACACCTTC
TRBJ2-7,TRBV6-8,-,-,CASSDGSSYEQYF,TGTGCCAGCAGTGACGGCAGCTCCTACGAGCAGTACTTC
TRBJ2-5,TRBV11-3,medium-sized,-,CASSLKSAEETQYF,TGTGCCAGCAGCTTGAAGAGCGCGGAAGAGACCCAGTACTTC
TRBJ2-2,TRBV5-1,-,-,CASSPLTSFSTGELFF,TGCGCCAGCAGCCCATTGACCTCTTTTAGCACCGGGGAGCTGTTTTTT
TRBJ2-5,TRBV12-5,few,-,CASTLGTGETQYF,TGTGCCAGCACCCTAGGAACTGGAGAGACCCAGTACTTC
TRBJ1-1,TRBV28,-,TRBD1,CASTQGALNTEAFF,TGTGCCAGCACACAGGGGGCCCTGAACACTGAAGCTTTCTTT
TRBJ1-5,TRBV12-5,-,-,CASALGGSGPQHF,TGTGCTAGTGCCCTGGGGGGGTCGGGACCCCAGCATTTT
TRBJ2-7,TRBV28,few,-,CASSLFGGVGEQYF,TGTGCCAGCAGTTTATTCGGGGGAGTTGGCGAGCAGTACTTC
TRBJ2-7,TRBV30,few,-,CAWEFNRNEQYF,TGTGCCTGGGAATTTAATCGAAACGAGCAGTACTTC
TRBJ2-4,TRBV29-1,-,-,CSVFWGLRDIQYF,TGCAGCGTATTCTGGGGGCTGAGGGACATTCAGTACTTC
TRBJ1-2,TRBV30,few,-,CAWSAPPGGGYTF,TGTGCCTGGAGTGCCCCCCCTGGGGGTGGCTACACCTTC
TRBJ1-3,TRBV28,-,TRBD1,CASSEIGTGVFRNTIYF,TGTGCCAGCAGTGAGATAGGGACAGGGGTGTTTAGAAACACCATATATTTT
TRBJ2-2,TRBV12-5,-,TRBD1,CASGRQGIDTGELFF,TGTGCTAGTGGTCGACAGGGGATCGACACCGGGGAGCTGTTTTTT
TRBJ1-2,TRBV6-8,-,TRBD1,CATLSWTGTYGYTF,TGTGCCACCCTCTCATGGACAGGAACCTATGGCTACACCTTC
TRBJ1-1,TRBV5-1,-,-,CASSVVVGSTEAFF,TGCGCCAGCAGCGTTGTTGTGGGGAGCACTGAAGCTTTCTTT
TRBJ1-1,TRBV29-1,-,TRBD1,CSVGGGMNTEAFF,TGCAGCGTTGGAGGGGGCATGAACACTGAAGCTTTCTTT
TRBJ1-1,TRBV5-1,-,-,CASSYIQGSRVPAFF,TGCGCCAGCAGCTACATTCAGGGATCACGGGTCCCAGCTTTCTTT
TRBJ1-2,TRBV30,few,-,CAWSVRTVYGYTF,TGTGCCTGGAGTGTACGTACAGTCTATGGCTACACCTTC
TRBJ2-2,TRBV11-3,medium-sized,TRBD1,CASSRDSNTGELFF,TGTGCCAGCAGCCGGGACAGTAACACCGGGGAGCTGTTTTTT
TRBJ2-2,TRBV5-1,-,-,CASSLGLSNTGELFF,TGCGCCAGCAGCTTGGGGCTGTCGAACACCGGGGAGCTGTTTTTT
TRBJ1-1,TRBV28,few,TRBD1,CASTQGAMNTEAFF,TGTGCCAGCACCCAGGGGGCCATGAACACTGAAGCTTTCTTT
TRBJ2-1,TRBV11-3,medium-sized,TRBD1,CASSLVQGRYNEQFF,TGTGCCAGCAGCTTGGTACAGGGGAGATACAATGAGCAGTTCTTC
TRBJ2-1,TRBV9,few,TRBD2,CASSEHGGSGIYEQFF,TGTGCCAGCAGCGAACACGGTGGTAGCGGGATTTATGAGCAGTTCTTC
TRBJ1-1,TRBV6-8,few,-,CASSGPVGDTEAFF,TGTGCCAGCAGCGGACCCGTGGGGGACACTGAAGCTTTCTTT
TRBJ2-7,TRBV14,-,-,CASSETMSSYEQYF,TGTGCCAGCAGCGAAACCATGAGCTCCTACGAGCAGTACTTC
TRBJ2-4,TRBV28,-,-,CASSPSHPKNIQYF,TGTGCCAGCAGTCCTTCGCATCCCAAAAACATTCAGTACTTC
TRBJ2-3,TRBV11-3,medium-sized,TRBD1,CASSPWDSSTDTQYF,TGTGCCAGCAGCCCGTGGGACAGTAGCACAGATACGCAGTATTTT
TRBJ2-3,TRBV11-3,medium-sized,-,CASSLEGGGSQGTQYF,TGTGCCAGCAGCTTAGAAGGGGGCGGGAGTCAGGGTACGCAGTATTTT
TRBJ2-7,TRBV6-8,few,-,CASKPGVSYEQYF,TGTGCCAGCAAACCGGGAGTTAGCTACGAGCAGTACTTC
TRBJ2-5,TRBV18,few,-,CASSPLVGTSQETQYF,TGTGCCAGCTCACCACTGGTCGGGACGTCCCAAGAGACCCAGTACTTC
TRBJ1-4,TRBV18,-,-,CASSPAITGSREKLFF,TGTGCCAGCTCACCAGCAATCACAGGGTCTCGGGAAAAACTGTTTTTT
TRBJ2-7,TRBV9,medium-sized,TRBD1,CASSVNPGTGDYEQYF,TGTGCCAGCAGTGTTAACCCCGGGACAGGGGATTACGAGCAGTACTTC
TRBJ1-1,TRBV6-8,few,TRBD1,CASSRDRGNTEAFF,TGTGCCAGCAGTAGGGACAGGGGGAACACTGAAGCTTTCTTT
TRBJ2-1,TRBV11-3,large,-,CASSYHLGGNEQFF,TGTGCCAGCAGCTACCACCTAGGGGGCAATGAGCAGTTCTTC
TRBJ2-7,TRBV6-8,-,TRBD1,CASSRPRDRGYEQYF,TGTGCCAGCAGCCGCCCCCGGGACAGGGGCTACGAGCAGTACTTC
TRBJ2-1,TRBV6-8,-,TRBD2,CASSDSSGAYNEQFF,TGTGCCAGCAGTGACTCTAGCGGGGCCTACAATGAGCAGTTCTTC
TRBJ2-5,TRBV6-1,-,TRBD2,CAISEGAGGETQYF,TGTGCCATCAGTGAAGGAGCGGGAGGAGAGACCCAGTACTTC
TRBJ1-4,TRBV5-1,-,TRBD1,CASSHNVRGSDEKLFF,TGCGCCAGCAGCCATAACGTCAGGGGGTCGGATGAAAAACTGTTTTTT
TRBJ2-5,TRBV11-3,medium-sized,-,CASSSSQTTQETQYF,TGTGCCAGCAGCTCCTCACAGACGACCCAAGAGACCCAGTACTTC
TRBJ2-1,TRBV5-1,-,TRBD2,CASSPIAGIVNNEQFF,TGCGCCAGCAGCCCTATAGCGGGAATAGTAAACAATGAGCAGTTCTTC
TRBJ1-4,TRBV19,-,TRBD1,CAKSGTGGFGEKLFF,TGTGCCAAATCCGGGACAGGGGGCTTTGGTGAAAAACTGTTTTTT
TRBJ2-7,TRBV9,-,TRBD2,CASSVSTSGVEQYF,TGTGCCAGCAGCGTATCGACTAGCGGGGTCGAGCAGTACTTC